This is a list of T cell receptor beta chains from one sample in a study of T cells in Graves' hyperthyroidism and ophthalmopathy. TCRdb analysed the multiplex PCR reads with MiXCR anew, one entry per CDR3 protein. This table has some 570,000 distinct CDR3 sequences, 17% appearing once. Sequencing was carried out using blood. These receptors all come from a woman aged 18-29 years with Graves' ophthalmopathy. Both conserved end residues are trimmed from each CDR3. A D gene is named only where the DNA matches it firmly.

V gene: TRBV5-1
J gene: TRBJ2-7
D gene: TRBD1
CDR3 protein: ASSLTDRGLSGSFHEQY

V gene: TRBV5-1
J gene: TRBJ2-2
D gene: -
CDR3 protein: ASRVDPGFGTGELF

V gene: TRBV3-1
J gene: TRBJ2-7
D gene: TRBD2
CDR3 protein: ASSDWTSGYEQY

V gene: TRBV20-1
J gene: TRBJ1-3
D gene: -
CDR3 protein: SARGTGEAGNTIY

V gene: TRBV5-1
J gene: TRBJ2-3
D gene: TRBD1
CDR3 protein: ASSQGQGPPDTQY

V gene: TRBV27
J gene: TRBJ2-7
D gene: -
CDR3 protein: ASSFRVGTLDPRAYEQY

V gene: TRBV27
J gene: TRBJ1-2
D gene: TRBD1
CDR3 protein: ASSSWDSGNYGYT

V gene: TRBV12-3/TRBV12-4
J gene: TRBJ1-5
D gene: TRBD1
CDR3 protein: ASSIGTVLNQPQH

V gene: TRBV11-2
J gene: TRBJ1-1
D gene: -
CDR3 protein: ASSSRGATEAF

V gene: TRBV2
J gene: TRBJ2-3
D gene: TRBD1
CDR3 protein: ASSSYRGRTDTQY

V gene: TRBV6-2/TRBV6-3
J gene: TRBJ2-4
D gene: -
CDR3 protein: ASSCSPKAKNIQY

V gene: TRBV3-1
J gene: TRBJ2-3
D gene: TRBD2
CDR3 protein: ASSQASGGNTQY

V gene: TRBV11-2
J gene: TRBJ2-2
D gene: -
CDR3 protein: ASSSTKVGELF

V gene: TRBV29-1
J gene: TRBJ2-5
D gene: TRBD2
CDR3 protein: SAEDAAGEGTQY

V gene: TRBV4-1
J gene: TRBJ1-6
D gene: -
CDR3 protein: ASSQGPGSGPQPLH

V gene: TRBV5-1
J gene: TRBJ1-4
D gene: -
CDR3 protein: ASSLRIDFATNEKLF